This T cell receptor beta chain was sequenced in a study of T cell responses to AZD1222 COVID-19 vaccine. Whole-study findings and limits: Donors were mostly white British, more females; clonal diversity possibly underestimated. Spike as a whole was targeted by vaccine-associated CD4 TCRs, dominant at 160-218 and 743-854.

The table came from immunoSEQ multiplex PCR; TCRdb's copy has only in-frame clones and leaves some out. The data contain approximately 150,000 clones, roughly nine tenths of them singletons. Trimming left V 0 bases short and J 7 bases short, with 13 bases between. Germline V gives CDR1 SGHRS, CDR2 YFSETQ. There are 14 residues in the CDR3. In the case of this clone: What it binds is unknown.

Pooled samples include second doses given at about 4 or 12 weeks. This TCR came from an adult who received the AZD1222 COVID-19 vaccine. The V and J genes are TRBV5-1 and TRBJ1-2; D perhaps matches TRBD1 (5 bases). Sequences were derived from peripheral blood, sampled 28 days after the second AZD1222 dose. CDR3 sequence reads: CASSLGQGISGYTF. Here the CDR3 DNA reads TGCGCCAGCAGCTTGGGGCAGGGTATAAGTGGCTACACCTTC.